This T cell receptor beta chain was documented in a study of beta chain features in type 1 diabetes. Reverse transcription of all isolated RNA meant that expressed TCRB transcripts were sequenced. Using immunoSEQ multiplex PCR, the repertoire was profiled, and TCRdb retains in-frame clones only, with some absent. The repertoire holds about 230,000 clones, with over 9.5% as singletons. Germline V gene data show CDR1 as SGHRS and CDR2 as YFSETQ. V lost 5 bases, J lost 5 bases, and 10 bases stayed unmatched. CDR3 length equals 15 residues. This receptor was identified in a woman aged 18 to 35 in good health. The sequencing sample was made of naive CD4+ T cells from blood. This chain links TRBV5-1 with TRBJ2-7; 10 bases are a match to TRBD1. The CDR3 protein is CASSPPGQGINEQYF. In nucleotides, the CDR3 is TGCGCCAGCAGTCCCCCGGGACAGGGGATCAACGAGCAGTACTTC. Drawing the rest from reference TRBV5-1 and TRBJ2-7, the complete variable domain is KAGVTQTPRYLIKTRGQQVTLSCSPISGHRSVSWYQQTPGQGLQFLFEYFSETQRNKGNFPGRFSGRQFSNSRSEMNVSTLELGDSALYLCASSPPGQGINEQYFGPGTRLTVT.